This T cell receptor beta chain originates from a study of response to subunit inactivated influenza vaccine (dated by TCRdb to the late 2010s). A note on the overall study: The study used deep quantitative T cell receptor repertoire profiling to track responses to a trivalent subunit inactivated influenza vaccine.

The library was built by means of RT-PCR. Sequencer: Illumina HiSeq 2500. TCRdb applied fastp at Q25 and MiXCR to the public reads, then kept only in-frame beta chains. Rows merge per CDR3 protein into single entries with the most common DNA and genes. Here the sample has around 650,000 distinct CDR3 sequences; approximately 14% occur a single time. Of the sample, approximately 10% falls within the top ten clones. On the study overall, not on this receptor specifically: It was suggested by the authors that each seasonal influenza vaccination may recruit only a limited number of new T cells.

CDR1 and CDR2 were assigned from the germline V gene as SGHTA and FQGTGA. The CDR3 holds 16 amino acids from the cysteine to the phenylalanine. Of the read, only the CDR3 DNA is kept; its 48 bases are in frame from base 1. The V and J ends are trimmed by 5 bases and 3 bases, leaving 17 bases between them. This clonotype was detected only a few times. Its antigen is not yet known. The sample holds no much larger clone one base away, and base qualities are not on file. The sample in question was PBMCs from blood, obtained 11 to 12 days after vaccination. This TCR derives from a man aged 45-60 years who received an inactivated influenza vaccine. Donor details come from another sample of the same person, matched by shared clones. The chain employs TRBV7-3 and TRBJ2-1; TRBD2 is a possible D gene, resting on 7 matching bases. The bases read TGTGCCAGCAGCAAGGGGGGGAGTCCTAGCTACAATGAGCAGTTCTTC. The translation is CASSKGGSPSYNEQFF.